The text below deals with one TCR beta chain. The CDR3 has 14 amino acids. V lost 3 bases, J lost 9 bases, and 17 bases lay in between. Looked up from germline, CDR1 is MGHRA and CDR2 is YSYEKL. Profiled with immunoSEQ multiplex PCR; TCRdb holds only in-frame clones, not every one. Here the sample spans a few hundred thousand clones, around 90% being singletons. This entry belongs to a study of blood T cell repertoires in COVID-19. The sample was PBMCs or T cells enriched from blood (not recorded which). This sequence joins TRBV4-1 and TRBJ1-1; TRBD1 is a possible D gene (6 bases). This clonotype originated in a man aged 25 to 40 who had been exposed to COVID-19. CDR3 protein: CASSQGGPGGKAFF. CDR3 nucleotides: TGCGCCAGCAGCCAGGGGGGCCCGGGGGGAAAAGCTTTCTTT.